This TCR beta chain was identified during a study of siplizumab effects on memory and regulatory T cells. The CDR3 is 14 amino acids. The germline gives CDR1 SQVTM, CDR2 ANQGSEA. Only in-frame clones appear in the TCRdb table, and some are missing; sequencing was by immunoSEQ multiplex PCR. The sample contains roughly 69,000 clones, over 65% of which appear only once. The specimen was memory CD4+ T cells sorted from blood. The chain recombines TRBV29-1 with TRBJ2-1, with TRBD2 identical over 11 bases. This clonotype was sampled from a human donor in good health. The chain's CDR3 is CTLGTSGSYNEQFF. The CDR3 region has the DNA TGCACCCTCGGGACTAGCGGTTCCTACAATGAGCAGTTCTTC.